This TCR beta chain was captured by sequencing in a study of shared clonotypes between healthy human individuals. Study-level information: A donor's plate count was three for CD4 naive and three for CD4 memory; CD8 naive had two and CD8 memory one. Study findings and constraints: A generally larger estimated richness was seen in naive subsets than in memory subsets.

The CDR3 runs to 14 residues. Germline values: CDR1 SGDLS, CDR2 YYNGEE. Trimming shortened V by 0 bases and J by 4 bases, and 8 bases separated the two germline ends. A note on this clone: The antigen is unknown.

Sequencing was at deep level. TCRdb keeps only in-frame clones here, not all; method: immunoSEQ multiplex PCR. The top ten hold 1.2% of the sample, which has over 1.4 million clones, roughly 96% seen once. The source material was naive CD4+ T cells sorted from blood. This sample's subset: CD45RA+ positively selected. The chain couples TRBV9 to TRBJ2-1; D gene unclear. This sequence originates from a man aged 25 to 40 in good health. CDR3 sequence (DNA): TGTGCCAGCAGCGTAGGAAGGGATTACAATGAGCAGTTCTTC. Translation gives CASSVGRDYNEQFF.